The TCR beta chain described here comes from a study of tumor-infiltrating lymphocytes in primary liver carcinoma. The germline CDR1 and CDR2 sequences are SGHAT and FQNNGV. V was clipped by 5 bases and J by 1 base, with 8 bases between them. This CDR3 has 13 residues. This clonotype was observed many times. TCR beta cDNA was reverse-transcribed from 450 to 500 ng of total RNA. The reaction used a constant-region primer and ProtoScript II reverse transcriptase. Three nested multiplex PCR rounds, a slightly modified ARM-PCR, produced the libraries for TCR beta. TRBV1-TRBV30 forward primers and a C-beta reverse primer were used in the first two PCR rounds, which each ran for around 10 cycles. TCRdb passed the multiplex PCR reads through MiXCR, listing each CDR3 protein once. The profile shows 250,000 to 350,000 distinct CDR3 sequences, about 50% of them singletons. They got blood RNA out of unsorted whole blood and also pulled out germline DNA.

What was sequenced was peripheral blood. The rearrangement uses TRBV11-2 and TRBJ2-5; D is unclear. The TCR was taken from a woman under 40 with primary liver carcinoma and hepatitis B virus infection. CDR3 amino acids: CASSGSFQETQYF. The CDR3 region has the DNA TGTGCCAGCAGCGGGTCTTTCCAAGAGACCCAGTACTTC.